This T cell receptor (beta chain) is from a study of T-cell memory formation after mild COVID-19. This CDR3 region has 16 residues. The junction had 10 bases not matched to a gene; V was cut back by 1 base and J by 4 bases. Germline CDR1 and CDR2: SGHDN and FVKESK. TCRdb itself ran the 5' RACE reads through MiXCR, one entry per CDR3 protein. The sample shows fewer than 500,000 distinct CDR3 sequences, approximately 23% of them seen only once. This sequence originates from an adult woman who had mild COVID-19 (a few samples of this study predate the infection). Cell type and time point are not known. Input material: PBMCs or a T cell subset sorted from them (not recorded which). J is TRBJ2-7 and V is TRBV14, with 7 bases that match TRBD1. CDR3 DNA: TGTGCCAGCAGCCAAGGGTGGAGGTACAGGGGATACGAGCAGTACTTC. This sequence encodes CASSQGWRYRGYEQYF. Full variable domain (rest looked up from reference TRBV14 and TRBJ2-7): EAGVTQFPSHSVIEKGQTVTLRCDPISGHDNLYWYRRVMGKEIKFLLHFVKESKQDESGMPNNRFLAERTGGTYSTLKVQPAELEDSGVYFCASSQGWRYRGYEQYFGPGTRLTVT.